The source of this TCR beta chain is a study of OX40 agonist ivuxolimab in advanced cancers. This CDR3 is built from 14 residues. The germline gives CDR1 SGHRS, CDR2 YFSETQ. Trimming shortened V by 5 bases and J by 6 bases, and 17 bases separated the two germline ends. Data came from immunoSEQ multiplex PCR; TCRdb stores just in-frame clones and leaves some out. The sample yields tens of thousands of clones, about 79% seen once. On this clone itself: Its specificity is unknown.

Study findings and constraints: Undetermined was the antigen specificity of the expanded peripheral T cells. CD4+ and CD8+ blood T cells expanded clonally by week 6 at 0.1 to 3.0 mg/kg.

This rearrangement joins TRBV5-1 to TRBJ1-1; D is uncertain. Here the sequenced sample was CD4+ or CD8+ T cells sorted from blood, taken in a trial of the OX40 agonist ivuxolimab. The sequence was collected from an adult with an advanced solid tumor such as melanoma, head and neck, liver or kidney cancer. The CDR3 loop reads CASRSRRDGAEAFF. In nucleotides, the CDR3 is TGCGCCAGCAGATCTAGGAGGGATGGCGCTGAAGCTTTCTTT.